A single sample is the source of the 17 T cell receptor beta chains below, sequenced in a study of blood T cell repertoires in COVID-19. The repertoire was sequenced with immunoSEQ multiplex PCR; TCRdb's copy has only in-frame clones and lacks some. The table includes 250,000 or so clones, 86% detected once. Input material: peripheral blood. All receptors derive from a woman aged 25 to 39 with active or convalescent COVID-19.

This clone was seen once. This chain links TRBV28 with TRBJ2-2, with 7 positions matching TRBD1. Germline assignment: CDR1 MDHEN and CDR2 SYDVKM. The CDR3 sequence is 14 residues long. V gave up 5 bases and J gave up 7 bases; unmatched junction bases: 7. CDR3 residues: CASSPNRQGGELFF. The CDR3 DNA sequence: TGTGCCAGCAGTCCCAACCGACAGGGCGGGGAGCTGTTTTTT. Full variable domain (remainder filled in from reference TRBV28 and TRBJ2-2): DVKVTQSSRYLVKRTGEKVFLECVQDMDHENMFWYRQDPGLGLRLIYFSYDVKMKEKGDIPEGYSVSREKKERFSLILESASTNQTSMYLCASSPNRQGGELFFGEGSRLTVL.

The genes are TRBV5-5 and TRBJ1-1; D not certain. The germline V gene has CDR1 SGHKS and CDR2 YYEKEE (reference sequence). The CDR3 totals 14 residues. V lost 1 base to trimming and J lost 3 bases, with 10 bases between them. DNA for the CDR3: TGTGCCAGCAGCTTGAATTTCGGGTACACTGAAGCTTTCTTT. Amino acid sequence: CASSLNFGYTEAFF.

This clone has a single count. CDR3 in amino acids: CASSFDTYNEQFF. As DNA, the CDR3 is TGTGCCAGCAGCTTTGACACGTACAATGAGCAGTTCTTC. This rearrangement joins TRBV7-9 to TRBJ2-1; D not resolved. Trimming took off 3 bases at V and 4 bases at J, with 7 bases between the two ends. CDR1 and CDR2 from the germline V gene are SEHNR and FQNEAQ (reference sequence). The CDR3 extends over 13 amino acids.

The chain has TRBV9 and TRBJ2-2; 8 bases match TRBD2. J was trimmed by 7 bases and V by 3 bases; bases with no gene match: 8. From germline, CDR1 is SGDLS and CDR2 YYNGEE. The CDR3 consists of 15 residues. CDR3 region: CASSARGAESGELFF. In DNA form, the CDR3 reads TGTGCCAGCAGCGCGCGGGGGGCCGAAAGCGGGGAGCTGTTTTTT.

CDR3 sequence (DNA): TGTGCCAGCAATTTTCTAGCGGGGGCCTACAATGAGCAGTTCTTC. It translates to CASNFLAGAYNEQFF. This chain joins TRBV6-5 and TRBJ2-1; the match to TRBD2 covers 10 bases. The CDR3 is 15 amino acids. CDR1 is MNHEY and CDR2 is SVGAGI in the germline V gene. V lost 7 bases and J lost 2; bases outside the gene matches: 5.

The rearrangement links TRBV19 to TRBJ2-7, with D maybe TRBD1 (5 bases). Trimming cost V 4 bases and J 6 bases, with 13 bases left between them. The CDR3 length is 13 residues. Germline CDR1 and CDR2: LNHDA and SQIVND (reference sequence). The CDR3 DNA follows: TGTGCCAGTAGTACGGCCCGAAGGGGCGAGCAGTACTTC. Protein: CASSTARRGEQYF. Full variable domain (remainder filled in from reference TRBV19 and TRBJ2-7): DGGITQSPKYLFRKEGQNVTLSCEQNLNHDAMYWYRQDPGQGLRLIYYSQIVNDFQKGDIAEGYSVSREKKESFPLTVTSAQKNPTAFYLCASSTARRGEQYFGPGTRLTVT.

To note about this clone: At one of its ends the junction is not consistent with the germline gene, which may arise from a read error. The chain recombines TRBV19 with TRBJ1-6, with 8 nucleotides matching TRBD1. This CDR3 is 11 amino acids long. Germline V gives CDR1 LNHDA, CDR2 SQIVND (reference sequence). In nucleotides, the CDR3 is TGTGCCAGTAGCTCTACAGGGGGACGATACTTT. This translates into CASSSTGGRYF.

J is TRBJ1-6 and V is TRBV6-1; D is uncertain. V lost 2 bases and J lost 5, with 7 bases in between. Germline V gene lookup returns CDR1 MNHNS and CDR2 SASEGT. This CDR3 has 14 amino acids. In DNA, the CDR3 is TGTGCCAGCAGTGAATTGTCTGATAATTCACCCCTCCACTTT. Residues: CASSELSDNSPLHF.

This rearrangement joins TRBV19 to TRBJ2-1; 12 bases match TRBD1. V lost 1 base, J lost 15 bases, and 1 base stayed unmatched. Looked up from germline, CDR1 is LNHDA and CDR2 is SQIVND (reference sequence). The CDR3 is made up of 12 amino acids. CDR3 nucleotides: TGTGCCAGTAGTATAGGGGACAGGGGGCCGTTCTTC. Its protein product is CASSIGDRGPFF.

This clone was seen only once. The J gene is TRBJ1-4, the V gene TRBV11-2; D is undetermined. The germline V gene encodes CDR1 SGHAT and CDR2 FQNNGV. This CDR3 region has 13 residues. V lost 1 base to trimming and J lost 4 bases, with 4 bases between them. CDR3 in DNA: TGTGCCAGCAGCTTAGGACTTAATGAAAAACTGTTTTTT. Translated, it gives CASSLGLNEKLFF.

This clone was recorded once. The J gene is TRBJ1-1, the V gene TRBV7-2; unclear D gene. This CDR3 comprises 13 residues. The V end lost 2 bases, the J end lost 4 bases, and 8 bases lay between the germline ends. Germline CDR1 and CDR2: SGHTA and FQGNSA. DNA of the CDR3: TGTGCCAGCAGCTTAACACCACGCACTGAAGCTTTCTTT. This translates into CASSLTPRTEAFF. The variable domain in full, with the rest retrieved from reference TRBV7-2 and TRBJ1-1, is GAGVSQSPSNKVTEKGKDVELRCDPISGHTALYWYRQSLGQGLEFLIYFQGNSAPDKSGLPSDRFSAERTGGSVSTLTIQRTQQEDSAVYLCASSLTPRTEAFFGQGTRLTVV.

This chain joins TRBV5-1 and TRBJ1-1; possibly TRBD1 for D (5 bases). V dropped 4 bases and J dropped 1 base, with 17 bases sitting between them. Germline V gives CDR1 SGHRS, CDR2 YFSETQ. The CDR3 length is 16 residues. The CDR3 nucleotides read TGCGCCAGCAGCCTCTCGGGGGTCCGAGGGAACACTGAAGCTTTCTTT. Translated, it gives CASSLSGVRGNTEAFF.

The chain links TRBV6-5 to TRBJ1-6; D gene unclear. Per the germline V gene, CDR1 is MNHEY and CDR2 is SVGAGI. This CDR3 is built from 12 residues. V dropped 0 bases and J dropped 14 bases, with 8 bases sitting between them. CDR3 DNA: TGTGCCAGCAGTTACTCGACCGGGACCCTCCACTTT. It specifies CASSYSTGTLHF.

The chain uses TRBV3-1 (or the pseudogene TRBV3-2) and TRBJ2-7; 7 bases match TRBD1. Germline CDR1 reads LGHDT; CDR2 reads YNNKEL (reference sequence). CDR3 size: 17 residues. After removal of 3 bases from V and 2 bases from J, the junction contained 13 bases not matched to a gene. CDR3 amino acids: CASSQVRTGFFAYEQYF. The CDR3, as DNA: TGTGCCAGCAGCCAGGTGAGGACAGGATTTTTTGCCTACGAGCAGTACTTC.

The chain joins TRBV3-1 (or the pseudogene TRBV3-2) to TRBJ1-4; the D gene is possibly TRBD1 (5 bases). CDR1 LGHDT and CDR2 YNNKEL come from the germline V gene (reference sequence). V shed 4 bases and J shed 5 bases, with 11 bases lying between them. The CDR3 has 14 amino acids. The DNA for the CDR3 is TGTGCCAGCAGCCGCCAGGGTGCGAATGAAAAACTGTTTTTT. Amino acid sequence: CASSRQGANEKLFF.

The gene calls are TRBV3-1 (or the pseudogene TRBV3-2) and TRBJ1-1; D perhaps matches TRBD1 (6 bases). Germline CDR1 and CDR2: LGHDT and YNNKEL (reference sequence). V lost 4 bases and J lost 3, with 15 bases in between. CDR3 length: 15 residues. The CDR3 region has the DNA TGTGCCAGCAGCCGCCGGGGGGGCAGGGACACTGAAGCTTTCTTT. This sequence encodes CASSRRGGRDTEAFF.

With respect to this clone: Additional DNA sequences in this sample encode the identical CDR3. The chain recombines TRBV12-3 or TRBV12-4 with TRBJ1-2; 7 nucleotides line up with TRBD1. Unmatched junction bases numbered 1, after V lost 4 bases and J lost 2 bases. CDR3 length equals 13 residues. The CDR3 reads CASSWTGNYGYTF. The CDR3 region has the DNA TGTGCCAGCAGTTGGACAGGCAACTATGGCTACACCTTC.